A single sample is the source of the 3 T cell receptor beta chains below, sequenced in a study of identical twins. One entry per CDR3 protein, called by TCRdb with MiXCR from the 5' RACE reads. Found here are roughly 230,000 distinct CDR3 sequences, approximately 8.3% of them singletons; the top ten hold approximately 3%. These same records also appear under a second study, on yellow fever vaccine responses in identical twins.

The material sequenced was CD8+ T cells sorted from blood. These receptors were collected from a woman aged 18-29 years in good health.

This clonotype was observed a handful of times. This rearrangement joins TRBV15 to TRBJ2-7, with TRBD2 identical over 12 bases. The CDR3 is 13 residues long. Germline lookup yields CDR1 LNHNV and CDR2 YYDKDF (reference sequence). The V gene end was trimmed by 8 bases and the J gene end by 3 bases; junction bases not matched to a gene: 2. CDR3 in DNA: TGTGCCACCCGACTAGCGGGGGACTACGAGCAGTACTTC. Translation: CATRLAGDYEQYF.

This clonotype was observed at least ten times. The V gene is TRBV6-1, the J gene TRBJ1-2; 8 bases line up with TRBD1. The V gene's germline CDR1 is MNHNS and CDR2 SASEGT. V was pared by 10 bases and J by 7 bases, with 11 bases of the junction left unmatched. This CDR3 is built from 13 residues. CDR3 in amino acids: CATSTGDFRGYTF. The CDR3 nucleotides are TGTGCCACCTCGACAGGGGATTTCCGTGGCTACACCTTC.

This clonotype has more than one count but fewer than ten. The chain carries TRBV5-1 and TRBJ2-7; D not certain. Germline CDR1 is SGHRS and CDR2 is YFSETQ. This CDR3 spans 16 amino acids. The germline V and J ends were trimmed by 4 bases and 0 bases, with 17 bases remaining between them. The CDR3 DNA sequence: TGCGCCAGCAGCCCTCCCCGCGAAGGGTTCTCCTACGAGCAGTACTTC. Its translation is CASSPPREGFSYEQYF. Together with reference TRBV5-1 and TRBJ2-7, the CDR3 gives the full variable domain: KAGVTQTPRYLIKTRGQQVTLSCSPISGHRSVSWYQQTPGQGLQFLFEYFSETQRNKGNFPGRFSGRQFSNSRSEMNVSTLELGDSALYLCASSPPREGFSYEQYFGPGTRLTVT.